This TCR beta chain was captured by sequencing in a study of spatial heterogeneity in lung cancer. Time point here: sample taken at primary tumor resection. This CDR3 has 13 amino acids. Between the trimmed V and J ends, which lost 4 bases and 4 bases, there was a span of 14 bases. Germline CDR1 and CDR2: SQVTM and ANQGSEA. Every TCR cDNA molecule bore a unique molecular identifier. TCRdb recomputed calls from the 5' RACE reads with MiXCR, one row per CDR3 protein. The table records under 12,000 distinct CDR3 sequences, over 4.5% of them present only once. This clonotype was recorded many times. Its antigen remains unknown. Study conclusions and caveats: Estimated TCR-seq coverage of tumor T cells was only approximately 7% for alpha chains. For beta chains, the corresponding estimate was 12% to 15%. Expanded intratumoral alpha and beta TCR counts tracked tumor mutation counts.

The V call is TRBV29-1, the J call TRBJ2-7, with D maybe TRBD1 (7 bases). The clonotype was recovered from a male donor with early-stage non-small cell lung cancer. Specimen: lung tumor tissue, collected at surgery. The CDR3: CSVAGGGRYEQYF. The DNA of the CDR3 is TGCAGCGTTGCTGGAGGGGGCAGGTACGAGCAGTACTTC.